The 21 T cell receptor beta chains below were found in one sample sequenced in a study of cytomegalovirus exposure and HLA in healthy donors. The PCR used 60 Vbeta and 13 Jbeta primers. Only in-frame clones appear in the TCRdb table, and some are missing; sequencing was by immunoSEQ multiplex PCR. The data hold about 180,000 clones, with 75% to 85% observed a single time. The sample consisted of PBMCs. Receptors were obtained from a man aged 18 to 30 in good health and CMV-seronegative.

This clone was picked up one time. V is TRBV30 and J is TRBJ1-1, with 7 bases matching TRBD1. The germline CDR1 and CDR2 sequences are GTSNPN and SVGIG (reference sequence). This CDR3 has 13 residues. V dropped 8 bases and J dropped 7; count of bases not matched to a gene: 13. CDR3 amino acids: CAQMWQGVGEAFF. In DNA form, the CDR3 reads TGTGCCCAAATGTGGCAGGGGGTAGGTGAAGCTTTCTTT.

Points on this clone: A read error may account for a junction end that differs from germline. The sample has other DNA sequences that encode this CDR3 too. This sequence joins TRBV7-8 and TRBJ1-5; TRBD1 agrees at 8 bases. The CDR3 is 15 amino acids. Germline V gives CDR1 SGHVS, CDR2 FQNEAQ. The CDR3 loop is CASSSQGALGQPQHF. The CDR3 DNA follows: TGTGCCAGCAGCTCTCAGGGGGCGTTAGGGCAGCCCCAGCACTTT. The entire variable domain, with the rest obtained from reference TRBV7-8 and TRBJ1-5, is as follows: GAGVSQSPRYKVAKRGQDVALRCDPISGHVSLFWYQQALGQGPEFLTYFQNEAQLDKSGLPSDRFFAERPEGSVSTLKIQRTQQEDSAVYLCASSSQGALGQPQHFGDGTRLSIL.

The chain carries TRBV12-5 and TRBJ2-2; 8 nucleotides line up with TRBD1. This CDR3 has 14 amino acids. V shed 6 bases, J shed 7 bases, and the junction held 7 bases outside the gene matches. CDR1 and CDR2 from the germline V gene are LGHNT and FRNRAP. CDR3 DNA: TGTGCTAGTGGGTCAGGGGGCCTAGGCGGGGAGCTGTTTTTT. It encodes CASGSGGLGGELFF.

CDR3 bases: TGTGCCAGCAGTCTTTCCCGAGAGGGCCTGTTTGAGCAGTTCTTC. It codes for CASSLSREGLFEQFF. The rearrangement links TRBV27 to TRBJ2-1; TRBD2 might be the D (5 bases). Germline V gives CDR1 MNHEY, CDR2 SMNVEV (reference sequence). V lost 5 bases, J lost 9 bases, and 20 bases lay in between. The CDR3 covers 15 residues.

Worth noting for this clone: This same CDR3 is encoded by further DNA sequences in the sample. The gene calls are TRBV28 and TRBJ1-2, with D unclear. The CDR3 runs to 13 residues. Per the germline V gene, CDR1 is MDHEN and CDR2 is SYDVKM. With 6 bases removed from V and 2 bases from J, the gap between germline ends came to 10 bases. The CDR3 DNA follows: TGTGCCAGCAGCCTACCGAGGAACTATGGCTACACCTTC. This sequence encodes CASSLPRNYGYTF.

The V gene is TRBV5-1, the J gene TRBJ2-3; TRBD2 matches at 10 bases. This CDR3 has 14 residues. Trimming removed 5 bases from V and 2 bases from J; junction bases left unmatched: 2. The V gene's germline CDR1 is SGHRS and CDR2 YFSETQ. The CDR3 DNA is TGCGCCAGCAGTAGCGGGGGGTTCACAGATACGCAGTATTTT. The encoded protein is CASSSGGFTDTQYF.

V usage is TRBV27 and J usage is TRBJ2-1, with unresolved D. CDR1 and CDR2 (germline): MNHEY, SMNVEV (reference sequence). Trimming shortened V by 3 bases and J by 1 base, and 7 bases separated the two germline ends. The CDR3 is made up of 14 amino acids. Written as DNA, the CDR3 is TGTGCCAGCAGTTTTGCAGATTCCTACAATGAGCAGTTCTTC. Translation: CASSFADSYNEQFF.

The chain links TRBV15 to TRBJ1-5; a possible D gene is TRBD1 (5 bases). The CDR3 totals 19 residues. Trimming removed 0 bases at V and 0 bases at J, with 18 bases between. Looked up from germline, CDR1 is LNHNV and CDR2 is YYDKDF (reference sequence). This CDR3 is CATSRDRKAVRVSNQPQHF. The CDR3 DNA reads as TGTGCCACCAGCAGAGATCGTAAGGCTGTCAGGGTTAGCAATCAGCCCCAGCATTTT.

V usage is TRBV7-3 and J usage is TRBJ2-3, with 8 bases identical to TRBD2. CDR1 is SGHTA and CDR2 is FQGTGA in the germline V gene. The CDR3 covers 14 residues. V shed 5 bases and J 1 base; nucleotides not matched to a gene: 2. Written as DNA, the CDR3 is TGTGCCAGCAGCCGGCGGGGGGGCACAGATACGCAGTATTTT. The encoded protein is CASSRRGGTDTQYF.

Regarding this clone: The sample contains more than one DNA sequence encoding this CDR3. The chain recombines TRBV7-2 with TRBJ1-3, with 7 nucleotides matching TRBD1. V lost 3 bases to trimming and J lost 3 bases; unmatched junction nucleotides: 2. This CDR3 has 14 residues. Germline CDR1 is SGHTA and CDR2 is FQGNSA. CDR3 sequence: CASSLTGYGNTIYF. The CDR3 coding sequence is TGTGCCAGCAGCTTGACAGGGTATGGAAACACCATATATTTT.

The J gene is TRBJ2-7, the V gene TRBV5-1; D is undetermined. The V gene's germline CDR1 is SGHRS and CDR2 YFSETQ. Between the trimmed V and J ends, which lost 0 bases and 2 bases, there was a span of 12 bases. The CDR3 is 15 amino acids. In DNA, the CDR3 is TGCGCCAGCAGCTTGGTTTCAGGCTTGGCCTACGAGCAGTACTTC. Its protein product is CASSLVSGLAYEQYF.

This clone was counted only a few times. The J gene is TRBJ2-2, the V gene TRBV2; D is undetermined. Germline CDR1 is SNHLY and CDR2 is FYNNEI. The CDR3 runs 16 residues. The V end was cut by 6 bases, the J end by 4 bases, with 18 bases between. Written as DNA, the CDR3 is TGTGCCAGCAGCGACTCGCCCAGTCCAATCACCGGGGAGCTGTTTTTT. Its protein is CASSDSPSPITGELFF.

The rearrangement joins TRBV2 to TRBJ2-1; weak D call: TRBD2 (6 bases). Germline assignment: CDR1 SNHLY and CDR2 FYNNEI. The CDR3 is made up of 13 amino acids. The V and J ends lost 4 bases and 6 bases respectively, with 10 bases between them. The chain's CDR3 is CASSGWRGNEQFF. The CDR3 nucleotides read TGTGCCAGCAGTGGATGGAGGGGCAATGAGCAGTTCTTC.

In its sample, this clone was seen once. This chain links TRBV28 with TRBJ2-7; possibly TRBD2 for D (6 bases). Germline loops: CDR1 MDHEN, CDR2 SYDVKM. This CDR3 region has 14 residues. V lost 4 bases, J lost 7 bases, and 17 bases lay in between. The CDR3 reads CASSSATIGGEQYF. The CDR3 nucleotides read TGTGCCAGCAGTTCCGCCACAATCGGGGGAGAGCAGTACTTC. Combining the CDR3 with reference TRBV28 and TRBJ2-7 gives the whole variable domain DVKVTQSSRYLVKRTGEKVFLECVQDMDHENMFWYRQDPGLGLRLIYFSYDVKMKEKGDIPEGYSVSREKKERFSLILESASTNQTSMYLCASSSATIGGEQYFGPGTRLTVT.

The V gene is TRBV7-9, the J gene TRBJ2-5, with TRBD1 identical over 7 bases. Germline CDR1 and CDR2: SEHNR and FQNEAQ (reference sequence). This CDR3 is 12 amino acids long. V lost 8 bases and J lost 6; bases outside the gene matches: 6. The CDR3 protein is CASQRQGQTQYF. CDR3 coding DNA: TGTGCCAGCCAGCGACAGGGACAGACCCAGTACTTC.

The rearrangement uses TRBV25-1 and TRBJ2-3; 14 bases map to TRBD2. This CDR3 is 16 amino acids long. CDR1 and CDR2 from the germline V gene are MGHDK and SYGVNS. J was trimmed by 5 bases and V by 6 bases; bases with no gene match: 7. Written as DNA, the CDR3 is TGTGCCAGCAGCCCCACGACTAGCGGGAGGGTAGATACGCAGTATTTT. Translating gives CASSPTTSGRVDTQYF.

The J gene is TRBJ1-5, the V gene TRBV7-2; the D is unclear. The CDR3 totals 15 residues. The V end was cut by 1 base, the J end by 2 bases, with 9 bases between. CDR1 SGHTA and CDR2 FQGNSA come from the germline V gene. CDR3 coding DNA: TGTGCCAGCAGCTTAGGGCGGGGAGGCAATCAGCCCCAGCATTTT. Translated: CASSLGRGGNQPQHF.

The chain has TRBV2 and TRBJ2-7; 7 positions agree with TRBD2. V trimming: 6 bases; J trimming: 7 bases; junction bases outside the gene matches: 21. The germline gives CDR1 SNHLY, CDR2 FYNNEI. This CDR3 is 17 amino acids long. CDR3 coding DNA: TGTGCCAGCAGAGTACTTAAGGGCGGGGGTTCTACGGGGGAGCAGTACTTC. It encodes CASRVLKGGGSTGEQYF.

To note about this clone: The same CDR3 arises from other DNA sequences in this sample as well. This chain uses TRBV19 with TRBJ2-1; D ambiguous. CDR1 and CDR2 from the germline V gene are LNHDA and SQIVND (reference sequence). V dropped 0 bases and J dropped 10 bases, with 7 bases sitting between them. The CDR3 spans 12 residues. The CDR3 is CASSIDRGEQFF. For the CDR3, the DNA is TGTGCCAGTAGTATAGATCGCGGAGAGCAGTTCTTC.

This chain joins TRBV6-6 and TRBJ2-3; 11 bases align to TRBD2. This CDR3 spans 12 amino acids. Trimming at V came to 10 bases and at J to 5 bases, leaving 2 bases not matched to a gene. The germline CDR1 and CDR2 sequences are MNHNY and SVGAGI (reference sequence). CDR3 nucleotide sequence: TGTGCCACGGGGACTAGCGGAGATACGCAGTATTTT. Residues: CATGTSGDTQYF.

V gene TRBV6-5 combines with J gene TRBJ2-5; tentative D call: TRBD1 (6 bases). Germline CDR1 and CDR2: MNHEY and SVGAGI. Trimming pared 6 bases from V and 4 bases from J, leaving 15 bases between. The CDR3 extends over 14 amino acids. CDR3 nucleotide sequence: TGTGCCAGCAGATCACAGGGATTCGGAGAGACCCAGTACTTC. It is translated as CASRSQGFGETQYF.